This TCR beta chain was found in a study of blood T cell repertoires in COVID-19. Study at large: Sources were T cells, B-cell-depleted T cells, or PBMCs; the material itself was cDNA or gDNA.

Per germline, CDR1 LNHDA and CDR2 SQIVND (reference sequence). The CDR3 totals 15 residues. The V segment lost 3 bases and the J segment 2 bases; nucleotides outside the gene matches: 5. Per the authors' pipeline: Reference gene primer amplification in the assay estimated nucleated cell counts. Libraries were prepared by immunoSEQ multiplex PCR; TCRdb keeps only in-frame clonotypes and omits some of them. Clone size and the V and J calls come from that table; the DNA yielded D and trimming. The table includes 80,000 to 95,000 clones, 70% to 90% detected once. This rearrangement joins TRBV19 to TRBJ1-2; the match to TRBD1 covers 8 bases. This clonotype originated in a woman in her 70s with acute or convalescent COVID-19. What was sequenced was peripheral blood. CDR3 bases: TGTGCCAGTAGTATTGGACAGGGAGCCAACTATGGCTACACCTTC. It is translated as CASSIGQGANYGYTF.